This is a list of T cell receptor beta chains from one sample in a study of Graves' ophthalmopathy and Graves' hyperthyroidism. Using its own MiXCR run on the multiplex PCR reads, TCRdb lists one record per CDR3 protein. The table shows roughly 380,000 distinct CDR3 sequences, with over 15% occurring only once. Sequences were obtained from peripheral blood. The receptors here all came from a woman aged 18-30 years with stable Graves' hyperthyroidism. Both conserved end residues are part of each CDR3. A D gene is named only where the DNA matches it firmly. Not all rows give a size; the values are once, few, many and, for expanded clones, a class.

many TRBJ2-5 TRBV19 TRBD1 TGTGCCAGTAGTCCCTTCCTTCCCGGGACAGGGCAGGAGACCCAGTACTTC CASSPFLPGTGQETQYF
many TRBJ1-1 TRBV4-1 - TGCGCCAGCAGCCAATTCTCCGGGACACCGCTCTCCTTT CASSQFSGTPLSF
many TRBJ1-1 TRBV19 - TGTGCCAGTAGTATCCTTACAGGGCTGAAGGACACTGAAGCTTTCTTT CASSILTGLKDTEAFF
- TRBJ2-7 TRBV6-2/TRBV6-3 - TGTGCCAGCAGAGAGAGGGCCTACGAGCAGTACTTC CASRERAYEQYF
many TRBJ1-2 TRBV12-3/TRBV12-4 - TGTGCCAGCAGTGCGAGAGGGTTCGGAAGCTATGGCTACACCTTC CASSARGFGSYGYTF
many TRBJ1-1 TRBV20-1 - TGCAGTGCTAGAGGTTGGGGCACCGGAGGGGTGGACACTGAAGCTTTCTTT CSARGWGTGGVDTEAFF
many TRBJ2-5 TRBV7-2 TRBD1 TGTGCCAGCAGCAACTGGGGACAGTGGCCAGGGGAGACCCAGTACTTC CASSNWGQWPGETQYF
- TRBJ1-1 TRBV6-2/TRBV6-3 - TGTGCCAGCAGTTACCCGGGACACTCACTGGCAGCTTTCTTT CASSYPGHSLAAFF
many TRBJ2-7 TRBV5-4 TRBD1 TGTGCCAGCAGTTGGGGACAGGGGCGTTACGAGCAGTACTTC CASSWGQGRYEQYF
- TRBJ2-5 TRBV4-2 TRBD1 TGTGCCAGCAGCCAAGATAGGGGACAGGGCGGTGCCCAAGAGACCCAGTACTTC CASSQDRGQGGAQETQYF
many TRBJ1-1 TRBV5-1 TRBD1 TGCGCCAGCAGCTCCCCGGGACAGGGGGCATCTGGGAACACTGAAGCTTTCTTT CASSSPGQGASGNTEAFF
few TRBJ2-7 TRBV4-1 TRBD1 TGCGCCAGCAGCCAAGATCTGACAGGGTTCTACGAGCAGTACTTC CASSQDLTGFYEQYF
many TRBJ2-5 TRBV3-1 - TGTGCCAGCAGCCATGGGACTCGTAAAGAGACCCAGTACTTC CASSHGTRKETQYF
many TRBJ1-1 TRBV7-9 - TGTGCCAGCAGCTTGGACAGCAAGGCCACTGAAGCTTTCTTT CASSLDSKATEAFF
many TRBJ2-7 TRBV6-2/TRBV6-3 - TGTGCCAGCAGTTCTCACCGGGAATTACCCCTCGAGCAGTACTTC CASSSHRELPLEQYF
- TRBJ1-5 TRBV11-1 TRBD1 TGTGCCAGCAGCTTTGGCCCGGGACAGGGGAATCAGCCCCAGCATTTT CASSFGPGQGNQPQHF
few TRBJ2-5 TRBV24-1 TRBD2 TGTGCCACCAGTGGGAGCGGGGCTTTGCAAGAGACCCAGTACTTC CATSGSGALQETQYF
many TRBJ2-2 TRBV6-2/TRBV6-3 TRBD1 TGTGCCAGCGAGGGGGCCGACACCGGGGAGCTGTTTTTT CASEGADTGELFF
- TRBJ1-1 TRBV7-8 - TGTGCCAGCAGCCTACCCGGGGGGGGCGCGGAGACTGAAGCTTTCTTT CASSLPGGGAETEAFF
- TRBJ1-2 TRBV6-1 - TGTGCCAGCACCCCGGGAGGGGGGTATGGCTACACCTTC CASTPGGGYGYTF
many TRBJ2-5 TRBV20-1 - TGCAGTGCGACACAGGGAAGGGGAGAGACCCAGTACTTC CSATQGRGETQYF
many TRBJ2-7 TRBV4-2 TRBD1 TGTGCCAGCAGCCAAGGGGGACAGGGAGTCTACGAGCAGTACTTC CASSQGGQGVYEQYF
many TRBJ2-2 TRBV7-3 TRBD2 TGTGCCAGCAGCCAAACCCAACTAGCGGGGGGCGACACCGGGGAGCTGTTTTTT CASSQTQLAGGDTGELFF
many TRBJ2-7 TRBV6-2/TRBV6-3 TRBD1 TGTGCCAGCAGCTACCCCCGGGACAGGGACGACTACGAGCAGTACTTC CASSYPRDRDDYEQYF
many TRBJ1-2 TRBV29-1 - TGCAGCGTTGCATCCCTATTGGGGGCGGGAGGCTCAAATGGCTACACCTTC CSVASLLGAGGSNGYTF
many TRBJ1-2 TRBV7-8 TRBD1 TGTGCCAGCAGCAAGGACAGGGACCTCTATGGCTACACCTTC CASSKDRDLYGYTF